This is a list of T cell receptor beta chains from one sample in a study of shared clonotypes between healthy human individuals. The method was immunoSEQ multiplex PCR; TCRdb's version includes in-frame clones alone and lacks a portion of them. The sample yields about 2.3 million clones, 80% to 95% seen once. The sequenced material came from naive CD4+ T cells from PBMCs. These receptors came from a man between 18 and 35 years old in good health. Some clones in this sample may be carry-over from other donors' samples. Both conserved end residues are part of each CDR3. The D gene is left open where the match is weak. Part of the rows lack a size; the others show once, few, many or a class for expanded clones.

CDR3 length | D gene | J gene | clone size | V gene | CDR3 protein | CDR3 DNA
12 | . | TRBJ1-2 | once | TRBV19 | CASSAFNYGYTF | TGTGCCAGTAGTGCATTTAACTATGGCTACACCTTC
16 | . | TRBJ2-5 | once | TRBV28 | CASWEGAGRGPETQYF | TGTGCCAGTTGGGAGGGGGCAGGGCGGGGACCAGAGACCCAGTACTTC
13 | . | TRBJ2-2 | . | TRBV2 | CASSLQGSGELFF | TGTGCCAGCAGTTTACAGGGATCCGGGGAGCTGTTTTTT
15 | TRBD2 | TRBJ2-7 | once | TRBV9 | CASSVGGTSSYEQYF | TGTGCCAGCAGCGTAGGAGGGACTAGCTCCTACGAGCAGTACTTC
17 | TRBD1 | TRBJ2-7 | . | TRBV5-1 | CASSLAERRDRLYEQYF | TGCGCCAGCAGCTTGGCGGAACGCCGGGACAGGCTCTACGAGCAGTACTTC
13 | . | TRBJ1-5 | . | TRBV7-3 | CASSLRRDQPQHF | TGTGCCAGCAGCTTACGCAGAGATCAGCCCCAGCATTTT
12 | . | TRBJ2-1 | . | TRBV2 | CASSDRGLEQFF | TGTGCCAGCAGCGACAGAGGGCTCGAGCAGTTCTTC
16 | TRBD1 | TRBJ2-7 | . | TRBV5-1 | CASSLEPGGSGNEQYF | TGCGCCAGCAGCTTAGAACCAGGGGGCTCGGGGAACGAGCAGTACTTC
16 | TRBD2 | TRBJ2-3 | . | TRBV7-3 | CASSLTAGAGTDTQYF | TGTGCCAGCAGCTTAACAGCGGGAGCTGGTACAGATACGCAGTATTTT
15 | . | TRBJ1-3 | . | TRBV30 | CAWSVGLSPGNTIYF | TGTGCCTGGAGTGTAGGCTTGTCCCCTGGAAACACCATATATTTT
16 | TRBD2 | TRBJ2-3 | . | TRBV6-5 | CASGWTSGSSFDTQYF | TGTGCCAGCGGTTGGACCAGCGGGAGCAGTTTCGATACGCAGTATTTT